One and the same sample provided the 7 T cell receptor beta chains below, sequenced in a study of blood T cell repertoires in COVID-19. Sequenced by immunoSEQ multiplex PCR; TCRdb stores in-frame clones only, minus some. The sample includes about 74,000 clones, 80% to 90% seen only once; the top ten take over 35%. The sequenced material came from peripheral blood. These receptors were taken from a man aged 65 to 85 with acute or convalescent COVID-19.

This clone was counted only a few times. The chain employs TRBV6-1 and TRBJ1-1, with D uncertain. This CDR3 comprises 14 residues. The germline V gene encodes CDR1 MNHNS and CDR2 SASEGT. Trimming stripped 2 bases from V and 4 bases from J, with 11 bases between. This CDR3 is CASSESSVITEAFF. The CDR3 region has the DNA TGTGCCAGCAGTGAAAGCTCGGTGATCACTGAAGCTTTCTTT.

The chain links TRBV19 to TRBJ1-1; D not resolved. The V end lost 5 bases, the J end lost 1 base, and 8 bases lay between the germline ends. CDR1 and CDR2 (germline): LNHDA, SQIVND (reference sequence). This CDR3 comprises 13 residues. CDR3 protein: CASSASGNTEAFF. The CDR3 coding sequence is TGTGCCAGTAGTGCTTCCGGGAACACTGAAGCTTTCTTT.

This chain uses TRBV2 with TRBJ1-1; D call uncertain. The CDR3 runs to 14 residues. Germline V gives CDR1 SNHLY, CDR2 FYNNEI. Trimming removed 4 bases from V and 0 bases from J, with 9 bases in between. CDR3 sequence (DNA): TGTGCCAGCAGTGTGGCCAGGATGAACACTGAAGCTTTCTTT. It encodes CASSVARMNTEAFF.

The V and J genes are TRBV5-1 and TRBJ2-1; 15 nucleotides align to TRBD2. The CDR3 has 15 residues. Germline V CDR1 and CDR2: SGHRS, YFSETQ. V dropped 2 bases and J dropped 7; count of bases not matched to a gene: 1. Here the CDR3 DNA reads TGCGCCAGCAGCTTAGGACTAGCGGGGGGGAATGAGCAGTTCTTC. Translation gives CASSLGLAGGNEQFF.

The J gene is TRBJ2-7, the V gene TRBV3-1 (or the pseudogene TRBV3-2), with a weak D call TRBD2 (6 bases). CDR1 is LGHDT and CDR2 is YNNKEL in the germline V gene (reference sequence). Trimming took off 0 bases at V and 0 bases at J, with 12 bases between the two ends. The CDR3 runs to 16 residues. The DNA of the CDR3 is TGTGCCAGCAGCCAAGATAGGAGGGGCCGCTCCTACGAGCAGTACTTC. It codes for CASSQDRRGRSYEQYF.

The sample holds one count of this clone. The CDR3 nucleotides are TGTGCCAGCAGTCAAACAGGGTTTTGGAACACTGAAGCTTTCTTT. This gives the protein CASSQTGFWNTEAFF. The V and J genes are TRBV11-1 and TRBJ1-1; weak D call: TRBD1 (6 bases). The V gene's germline CDR1 is SGHAT and CDR2 FQDESV (reference sequence). V gave up 6 bases and J gave up 1 base, with 15 bases separating them. CDR3 size: 15 residues.

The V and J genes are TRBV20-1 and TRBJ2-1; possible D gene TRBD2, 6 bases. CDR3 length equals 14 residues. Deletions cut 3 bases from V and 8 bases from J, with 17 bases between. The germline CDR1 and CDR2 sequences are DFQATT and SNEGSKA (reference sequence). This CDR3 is CSASGASAVDEQFF. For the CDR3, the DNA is TGCAGTGCTAGTGGGGCTAGCGCCGTCGATGAGCAGTTCTTC.